This T cell receptor (beta chain) stems from a study of blood T cells in healthy people across ages. A word on this clonotype: Just one base apart from a much larger clone, this may be a read error.

Together with a sample-barcoded 5' primer, a J-beta primer mix was included in a second PCR lasting about 7 to 12 cycles. TCRdb called the 5' RACE reads again in MiXCR, with one record for every CDR3 protein. The sample consists of about 930,000 distinct CDR3 sequences, roughly 28% of them appearing once. The V gene's germline CDR1 is SQVTM and CDR2 ANQGSEA. V lost 3 bases to trimming and J lost 1 base, with 12 bases between them. The CDR3 runs to 14 residues. In addition, the sample was reused for a study of T cells of mothers and their children. Per that paper: Six or seven children, together with their three healthy Caucasian mothers, made up the donors. The study found thymic selection shapes TCR recombination output similarly in related and unrelated pairs.

The receptor was derived from a woman in her forties in good health. Source material: blood. This chain connects TRBV29-1 to TRBJ1-1; D is undetermined. The CDR3 loop is CSVDSGNSNTEAFF. The CDR3 DNA sequence: TGCAGCGTTGATAGTGGAAACTCGAACACTGAAGCTTTCTTT.